Listed here are 32 T cell receptor beta chains from one sample, sequenced in a study of T-cell memory formation after mild COVID-19. TCRdb used MiXCR to reprocess the 5' RACE reads, holding one entry per CDR3 protein. The sample contains 120,000 to 150,000 distinct CDR3 sequences, approximately 21% of which appear only once. Sequencing was carried out using PBMCs or a T cell subset sorted from them (not recorded which). These receptors all come from an adult woman who had mild COVID-19 (a few samples of this study predate the infection). Cell type and time point are not known.

This clonotype was seen a few times. CDR3 region: CASSLDGSTDTQYF. In DNA form, the CDR3 reads TGTGCCAGCAGTTTGGATGGGAGCACAGATACGCAGTATTTT. This chain uses TRBV28 with TRBJ2-3; D is undetermined. There are 14 residues in the CDR3. Germline V gene lookup returns CDR1 MDHEN and CDR2 SYDVKM. V gave up 3 bases and J gave up 0 bases, with 7 bases separating them.

This clonotype was found a few times. The chain recombines TRBV5-1 with TRBJ1-1; a weak D match, TRBD1 (5 bases). V lost 3 bases to trimming and J lost 0 bases, with 12 bases between them. Germline V gene data show CDR1 as SGHRS and CDR2 as YFSETQ. The CDR3 is 15 residues long. CDR3 amino acids: CASSWGPQVNTEAFF. The CDR3 DNA sequence: TGCGCCAGCAGCTGGGGACCCCAGGTGAACACTGAAGCTTTCTTT.

This sequence joins TRBV3-1 and TRBJ1-1; D unclear. V was trimmed by 1 base and J by 1 base, leaving 10 bases between them. The germline gives CDR1 LGHDT, CDR2 YNNKEL (reference sequence). The CDR3 consists of 15 residues. The CDR3 loop is CASSQVPRSNTEAFF. The CDR3 DNA reads as TGTGCCAGCAGCCAAGTTCCCAGATCGAACACTGAAGCTTTCTTT.

This clonotype appeared a few times. The rearrangement uses TRBV7-2 and TRBJ1-1; 7 bases map to TRBD1. The CDR3 is 15 amino acids. CDR1 and CDR2 (germline): SGHTA, FQGNSA. The V segment lost 6 bases and the J segment 4 bases; nucleotides outside the gene matches: 11. The CDR3 DNA is TGTGCCAGCAGGATCAACCGACAGGGTGCCACTGAAGCTTTCTTT. Its translation is CASRINRQGATEAFF. Complete variable domain (other parts from reference TRBV7-2 and TRBJ1-1): GAGVSQSPSNKVTEKGKDVELRCDPISGHTALYWYRQSLGQGLEFLIYFQGNSAPDKSGLPSDRFSAERTGGSVSTLTIQRTQQEDSAVYLCASRINRQGATEAFFGQGTRLTVV.

This clonotype was seen a few times. The rearrangement joins TRBV7-8 to TRBJ2-3, with 10 bases aligning to TRBD1. Germline V lookup: CDR1 SGHVS, CDR2 FQNEAQ. J was trimmed by 2 bases and V by 4 bases; bases with no gene match: 6. The CDR3 covers 16 residues. CDR3 bases: TGTGCCAGCAGCTCCAGGACAGGGGGAATCACAGATACGCAGTATTTT. Translating it yields CASSSRTGGITDTQYF. The full variable domain, rest sourced from reference TRBV7-8 and TRBJ2-3, is GAGVSQSPRYKVAKRGQDVALRCDPISGHVSLFWYQQALGQGPEFLTYFQNEAQLDKSGLPSDRFFAERPEGSVSTLKIQRTQQEDSAVYLCASSSRTGGITDTQYFGPGTRLTVL.

This clonotype was counted only a few times. The chain's CDR3 is CASKREIQETQYF. CDR3 bases: TGCGCCAGCAAGAGAGAAATCCAAGAGACCCAGTACTTC. This rearrangement joins TRBV5-1 to TRBJ2-5; D unresolved. The CDR3 covers 13 residues. V was clipped by 6 bases and J by 1 base, with 10 bases between them. Germline CDR1 SGHRS, CDR2 YFSETQ.

This clonotype was seen a few times. The chain links TRBV5-6 to TRBJ2-7; possible D gene TRBD2, 5 bases. Trimming cost V 2 bases and J 7 bases, with 13 bases left between them. Germline assignment: CDR1 SGHDT and CDR2 YYEEEE. This CDR3 has 13 amino acids. CDR3 amino acids: CASSFGVSGEQYF. In nucleotides, the CDR3 is TGTGCCAGCAGCTTCGGGGTTTCAGGAGAGCAGTACTTC. Using reference TRBV5-6 and TRBJ2-7 for the parts outside the CDR3, the full variable domain is DAGVTQSPTHLIKTRGQQVTLRCSPKSGHDTVSWYQQALGQGPQFIFQYYEEEERQRGNFPDRFSGHQFPNYSSELNVNALLLGDSALYLCASSFGVSGEQYFGPGTRLTVT.

The chain combines TRBV6-1 with TRBJ2-7, with 9 positions matching TRBD1. V lost 6 bases to trimming and J lost 4 bases; unmatched junction nucleotides: 10. The length of the CDR3 is 15 residues. CDR1 and CDR2 from the germline V gene are MNHNS and SASEGT. The CDR3 protein is CASSYRGTGSYEQYF. The CDR3, as DNA: TGTGCCAGCAGCTACCGGGGGACAGGGTCTTACGAGCAGTACTTC.

In its sample, this clonotype was seen a few times. The gene calls are TRBV20-1 and TRBJ2-4; 8 bases map to TRBD1. V lost 5 bases, J lost 2 bases, and 8 bases stayed unmatched. The CDR3 spans 15 residues. Germline V CDR1 and CDR2: DFQATT, SNEGSKA (reference sequence). CDR3 region: CSALDRAITKNIQYF. As DNA, the CDR3 is TGCAGTGCTCTGGACAGGGCCATCACCAAAAACATTCAGTACTTC.

This chain uses TRBV28 with TRBJ2-5; 9 bases agree with TRBD2. The CDR3 extends over 15 amino acids. V lost 1 base, J lost 7 bases, and 7 bases stayed unmatched. Germline CDR1 and CDR2: MDHEN and SYDVKM. The CDR3 sequence is CASSLLRGGVWTQYF. The CDR3 DNA follows: TGTGCCAGCAGTTTATTGCGCGGGGGGGTCTGGACCCAGTACTTC.

This clonotype was recorded at least ten times. This rearrangement joins TRBV12-3 or TRBV12-4 to TRBJ2-3; D unresolved. Trimming left V 6 bases short and J 4 bases short, with 14 bases between. The CDR3 covers 14 residues. Here the CDR3 DNA reads TGTGCCAGCAGCCTTTTTGAGGCCGCAGATACGCAGTATTTT. Amino acids: CASSLFEAADTQYF.

This clonotype was detected only a few times. The J gene is TRBJ2-1, the V gene TRBV20-1, with D perhaps being TRBD1 or TRBD2 (6 bases each). Trimming removed 4 bases from V and 0 bases from J, with 13 bases in between. This CDR3 is built from 15 residues. Germline V gives CDR1 DFQATT, CDR2 SNEGSKA (reference sequence). The CDR3 DNA is TGCAGTGCTATACCCGGAGGGGGCTCCTACAATGAGCAGTTCTTC. It codes for CSAIPGGGSYNEQFF.

The chain combines TRBV7-2 with TRBJ1-5; unclear D gene. CDR1 is SGHTA, CDR2 FQGNSA, per germline. V lost 2 bases, J lost 5 bases, and 10 bases lay in between. The CDR3 loop spans 14 amino acids. Here the CDR3 DNA reads TGTGCCAGCAGCTTACGGGGTACGGATCAGCCCCAGCATTTT. It codes for CASSLRGTDQPQHF.

This clonotype is medium-sized (0.01 to 0.1%). The chain has TRBV2 and TRBJ1-5; D perhaps matches TRBD1 (6 bases). Trimming cost V 7 bases and J 0 bases, with 13 bases left between them. Germline lookup yields CDR1 SNHLY and CDR2 FYNNEI. This CDR3 comprises 15 residues. CDR3 protein: CASTRGQNSNQPQHF. CDR3 DNA: TGTGCCAGCACTAGAGGACAGAATAGCAATCAGCCCCAGCATTTT. Together with reference TRBV2 and TRBJ1-5, the CDR3 gives the full variable domain: EPEVTQTPSHQVTQMGQEVILRCVPISNHLYFYWYRQILGQKVEFLVSFYNNEISEKSEIFDDQFSVERPDGSNFTLKIRSTKLEDSAMYFCASTRGQNSNQPQHFGDGTRLSIL.

This clonotype was observed a few times. It is unclear where the CDR3 begins or ends on the DNA, so no DNA is shown, and the CDR3 is as TCRdb lists it. The chain uses TRBV12-3 or TRBV12-4 and TRBJ2-7; whether TRBD1, the table's D call, matches the DNA was not checked. The CDR3 length equals 13 residues, ends included. The CDR3 sequence: CASSFGPGTDIYF.

V and J are TRBV5-1 and TRBJ2-7; D might be TRBD1 (6 bases). CDR1 is SGHRS and CDR2 is YFSETQ in the germline V gene. This CDR3 is 15 amino acids long. The germline V and J ends were trimmed by 4 bases and 5 bases, with 19 bases remaining between them. The chain's CDR3 is CASSRTVTGLDEQYF. The CDR3 DNA reads as TGCGCCAGCAGCCGGACAGTGACAGGTTTGGACGAGCAGTACTTC.

This clonotype turned up a few times. The chain has TRBV6-6 and TRBJ2-4; a possible D gene is TRBD1 (6 bases). The CDR3 sequence is 19 residues long. CDR1 and CDR2 (germline): MNHNY, SVGAGI (reference sequence). V lost 6 bases, J lost 0 bases, and 24 bases lay in between. CDR3 coding DNA: TGTGCCAGCAGCGACTTGACTAACAGGGCGGCCCTAGCCAAAAACATTCAGTACTTC. Its protein is CASSDLTNRAALAKNIQYF.

The CDR3 region has the DNA TGCAGTGCTAGAGATCCTAGCGAACAGCGGAGGGAGCAGTACTTC. Amino acid sequence: CSARDPSEQRREQYF. J is TRBJ2-7 and V is TRBV20-1; maybe TRBD2 (6 bases). Germline V lookup: CDR1 DFQATT, CDR2 SNEGSKA (reference sequence). The CDR3 is 15 amino acids. Between the trimmed V and J ends, which lost 0 bases and 7 bases, there was a span of 19 bases.

This chain connects TRBV6-2 or TRBV6-3 to TRBJ1-1; D is unclear. This CDR3 comprises 14 residues. V gave up 5 bases and J gave up 6 bases, with 16 bases separating them. CDR1 MNHEY and CDR2 SVGEGT come from the germline V gene. The CDR3 loop reads CASSHRDGWAEAFF. In nucleotides, the CDR3 is TGTGCCAGCAGTCACCGGGATGGTTGGGCTGAAGCTTTCTTT.

The V gene is TRBV29-1, the J gene TRBJ2-5, with 7 bases lining up with TRBD1. From germline, CDR1 is SQVTM and CDR2 ANQGSEA. The V gene end was trimmed by 7 bases and the J gene end by 1 base; junction bases not matched to a gene: 3. The CDR3 is 12 amino acids. CDR3 protein: CSEGQLQETQYF. DNA of the CDR3: TGCAGCGAGGGACAGCTCCAAGAGACCCAGTACTTC.

This clonotype was counted only a few times. This chain joins TRBV20-1 and TRBJ2-7; D is possibly TRBD1 (6 bases). V shed 5 bases and J shed 4 bases, with 18 bases lying between them. CDR3 size: 14 residues. From germline, CDR1 is DFQATT and CDR2 SNEGSKA (reference sequence). In DNA, the CDR3 is TGCAGTGCTGGGAGCTGGCAGGGGCGGTACGAGCAGTACTTC. This gives the protein CSAGSWQGRYEQYF.

V usage is TRBV18 and J usage is TRBJ2-1; weak D call: TRBD2 (5 bases). This CDR3 is built from 14 residues. CDR1 KGHSH and CDR2 LQKENI come from the germline V gene. The V end lost 5 bases, the J end lost 6 bases, and 14 bases lay between the germline ends. This CDR3 reads CASSDYQGSNEQFF. The CDR3 DNA is TGTGCCAGCTCAGATTACCAAGGGAGCAATGAGCAGTTCTTC.

This chain uses TRBV7-9 with TRBJ2-3; D ambiguous. Germline values: CDR1 SEHNR, CDR2 FQNEAQ (reference sequence). V lost 5 bases and J lost 6, with 15 bases in between. The CDR3 has 14 residues. The CDR3 reads CASSPGRHPDTQYF. In DNA form, the CDR3 reads TGTGCCAGCAGCCCCGGCCGCCACCCCGATACGCAGTATTTT.

In this sample, this clonotype turned up a few times. The rearrangement links TRBV7-3 to TRBJ2-1; 16 nucleotides agree with TRBD2. Germline assignment: CDR1 SGHTA and CDR2 FQGTGA. V lost 1 base, J lost 6 bases, and 3 bases stayed unmatched. The CDR3 is made up of 17 amino acids. CDR3 in DNA: TGTGCCAGCAGCTTAAGAGGGACTAGCGGGGGGGCCAATGAGCAGTTCTTC. It codes for CASSLRGTSGGANEQFF.

The chain employs TRBV5-1 and TRBJ2-1; possible D gene TRBD2, 6 bases. Trimming stripped 3 bases from V and 2 bases from J, with 9 bases between. CDR3 length: 14 amino acids. Germline CDR1 reads SGHRS; CDR2 reads YFSETQ. The CDR3 region is CASSSGDAYNEQFF. Written as DNA, the CDR3 is TGCGCCAGCAGCTCGGGGGACGCCTACAATGAGCAGTTCTTC. Drawing the rest from reference TRBV5-1 and TRBJ2-1, the complete variable domain is KAGVTQTPRYLIKTRGQQVTLSCSPISGHRSVSWYQQTPGQGLQFLFEYFSETQRNKGNFPGRFSGRQFSNSRSEMNVSTLELGDSALYLCASSSGDAYNEQFFGPGTRLTVL.

This clonotype was counted at least ten times. The rearrangement links TRBV5-1 to TRBJ2-1; TRBD2 aligns across 11 bases. The CDR3 sequence is 15 residues long. After removal of 2 bases from V and 4 bases from J, the junction contained 2 bases not matched to a gene. The germline V gene encodes CDR1 SGHRS and CDR2 YFSETQ. In DNA, the CDR3 is TGCGCCAGCAGCTTACTAGCGGGGGCATACAATGAGCAGTTCTTC. Amino acids: CASSLLAGAYNEQFF.

This clonotype has a handful of counts. This sequence joins TRBV6-6 and TRBJ2-7; 9 bases are shared with TRBD1. CDR1 MNHNY and CDR2 SVGAGI come from the germline V gene (reference sequence). V lost 4 bases, J lost 4 bases, and 11 bases stayed unmatched. The CDR3 spans 16 residues. The CDR3 DNA reads as TGTGCCAGCAGTTTCAGGGACAGGGCCCACCCTTACGAGCAGTACTTC. Protein product: CASSFRDRAHPYEQYF.

The chain couples TRBV29-1 to TRBJ2-7; D unclear. V shed 3 bases and J shed 3 bases, with 12 bases lying between them. Germline CDR1 SQVTM, CDR2 ANQGSEA. The CDR3 is 13 amino acids. CDR3 sequence reads: CSVDSGGNYEQYF. In DNA, the CDR3 is TGCAGCGTTGATTCAGGCGGAAACTACGAGCAGTACTTC.

This clonotype was counted only a few times. V gene TRBV5-1 combines with J gene TRBJ2-7; tentatively, D is TRBD1 (5 bases). The CDR3 totals 14 residues. CDR1 is SGHRS, CDR2 YFSETQ, per germline. V lost 2 bases and J lost 0, with 9 bases in between. CDR3 sequence: CASSFQGSSYEQYF. CDR3 coding DNA: TGCGCCAGCAGCTTTCAGGGAAGCTCCTACGAGCAGTACTTC.

The gene calls are TRBV6-1 and TRBJ1-2; possibly TRBD1 for D (6 bases). The CDR3 length is 13 residues. V lost 6 bases to trimming and J lost 4 bases, with 12 bases between them. Germline V gene sequence: CDR1 MNHNS, CDR2 SASEGT. The CDR3 loop is CASRDGGTYGYTF. The CDR3 coding sequence is TGTGCCAGCAGGGATGGGGGCACCTATGGCTACACCTTC.

The chain links TRBV30 to TRBJ2-7; 9 nucleotides agree with TRBD1. The trim removed 3 bases at V and 5 bases at J, leaving 8 bases unmatched. The CDR3 extends over 14 amino acids. Per germline, CDR1 GTSNPN and CDR2 SVGIG (reference sequence). As DNA, the CDR3 is TGTGCCTGGAGCCACGGGACAGGGTCCCACGAGCAGTACTTC. Protein sequence: CAWSHGTGSHEQYF. Based on the CDR3 plus reference TRBV30 and TRBJ2-7, the full variable domain is SQTIHQWPATLVQPVGSPLSLECTVEGTSNPNLYWYRQAAGRGLQLLFYSVGIGQISSEVPQNLSASRPQDRQFILSSKKLLLSDSGFYLCAWSHGTGSHEQYFGPGTRLTVT.

This clonotype was found a few times. The chain joins TRBV12-3 or TRBV12-4 to TRBJ2-2; TRBD2 aligns across 10 bases. The CDR3 length is 16 residues. Losses at the gene ends were 3 bases for V and 7 bases for J; bases not matched to a gene: 8. The CDR3 is CASSLNLAGVGGELFF. The DNA for the CDR3 is TGTGCCAGCAGTTTGAACCTAGCGGGAGTCGGCGGGGAGCTGTTTTTT.